These 28 T cell receptor beta chains were all obtained from the same sample, sequenced in a study of T cell repertoires in cytomegalovirus infection (dated by TCRdb to about 2019). Sequencing was performed on an Illumina HiSeq 1500. TCRdb trimmed public reads at Q25 via fastp, called clones via MiXCR and kept in-frame beta chains. Each entry merges the rows of one CDR3 protein and shows their most common DNA and genes. The sample includes around 210,000 distinct CDR3 sequences, with approximately 7% observed a single time. The ten largest make up around 6% of the sample. Sequenced input: PBMCs. These receptors all stem from a human donor in good health (CMV status not recorded). Some clones in this sample may be carry-over from other donors' samples.

This clonotype was seen ten or more times. This rearrangement joins TRBV29-1 to TRBJ1-4; D perhaps matches TRBD1 (5 bases). Germline V gene data show CDR1 as SQVTM and CDR2 as ANQGSEA. The length of the CDR3 is 13 residues. CDR3 in DNA: TGCAGTTTTCAACCCGGGGGGAATGAAAAACTGTTTTTT. Encoded protein: CSFQPGGNEKLFF.

This chain uses TRBV27 with TRBJ2-1; D is possibly TRBD2 (6 bases). This CDR3 has 13 residues. Trimming stripped 7 bases from V and 6 bases from J, with 13 bases between. Per the germline V gene, CDR1 is MNHEY and CDR2 is SMNVEV (reference sequence). CDR3 nucleotide sequence: TGTGCCAGCAACCACCCGACTAGCAATGAGCAGTTCTTC. Translation: CASNHPTSNEQFF.

This clonotype was recorded at least ten times. One base away lies a much larger clone, so this may be a sequencing read error. CDR3 DNA: TGTGCCAGCAGCTTGATGGAAGATACGCAGTATTTT. Its protein is CASSLMEDTQYF. The chain carries TRBV5-5 and TRBJ2-3; D unresolved. The CDR3 spans 12 residues. From germline, CDR1 is SGHKS and CDR2 YYEKEE (reference sequence). Trimming took 1 base from V and 5 from J, leaving 5 bases between them.

This clonotype was detected ten times or more. The V gene is TRBV10-3, the J gene TRBJ2-6, with 7 positions matching TRBD1. The CDR3 totals 19 residues. J gave up 0 bases and V 6 bases, and 14 bases lay outside the gene matches. Germline V CDR1 and CDR2: ENHRY, SYGVKD. The CDR3 DNA reads TGTGCCATCAGCTCGACAGGGAGAATTATGAGCTCTGGGGCCAACGTCCTGACTTTC. As protein: CAISSTGRIMSSGANVLTF.

This clonotype was recorded at least ten times. The chain carries TRBV6-8 and TRBJ1-5, with no clear D. The V and J ends lost 2 bases and 0 bases respectively, with 11 bases between them. Germline V gene data show CDR1 as MNHGY and CDR2 as SAAAGT. The CDR3 covers 16 residues. The CDR3 nucleotides are TGTGCCAGCAGTTACCCTAGGGAAAATAGCAATCAGCCCCAGCATTTT. It codes for CASSYPRENSNQPQHF.

The V call is TRBV14, the J call TRBJ1-1; D is unclear. Germline V gives CDR1 SGHDN, CDR2 FVKESK. V was pared by 1 base and J by 1 base, with 25 bases between. CDR3 length: 20 residues. The CDR3 DNA is TGTGCCAGCAGCCAAGTGAGAGAGACCGGGCCCCCAGCCGGGAACACTGAAGCTTTCTTT. Its translation: CASSQVRETGPPAGNTEAFF.

This clonotype occurred many times. CDR3 loop: CASSLRQLRNEQFF. As DNA, the CDR3 is TGTGCCAGCAGTTTGAGGCAGCTACGCAATGAGCAGTTCTTC. The chain couples TRBV12-3 or TRBV12-4 to TRBJ2-1; no clear D. Trimming stripped 3 bases from V and 6 bases from J, with 12 bases between. The CDR3 is 14 amino acids.

In its sample, this clonotype was seen once. J is TRBJ2-1 and V is TRBV10-3; D possibly corresponds to TRBD2 (7 bases). The CDR3 covers 14 residues. In germline, CDR1 is ENHRY, CDR2 SYGVKD. The V gene lost 3 bases and the J gene lost 6 bases, with 12 bases spanning the gap. This CDR3 is CAISDRGAPNEQFF. DNA for the CDR3: TGTGCCATCAGTGATCGGGGGGCCCCCAATGAGCAGTTCTTC.

This clonotype was observed at least ten times. This chain connects TRBV5-6 to TRBJ2-5; 12 positions match TRBD1. From germline, CDR1 is SGHDT and CDR2 YYEEEE. With 4 bases clipped from V and 5 bases from J, the junction kept 12 bases outside the gene matches. The CDR3 contains 17 residues. CDR3 protein: CASSLVGQGASQETQYF. For the CDR3, the DNA is TGTGCCAGCAGCCTGGTGGGACAGGGGGCAAGTCAGGAGACCCAGTACTTC.

This clonotype was counted many times. The chain is built from TRBV28 and TRBJ2-1; 8 bases line up with TRBD2. Germline V gives CDR1 MDHEN, CDR2 SYDVKM. With V trimmed by 4 bases and J by 8 bases, 10 bases remained unmatched. There are 15 residues in the CDR3. The CDR3 spells CASSSVAGSGDEQFF. CDR3 bases: TGTGCCAGCAGTTCTGTAGCGGGGTCCGGGGATGAGCAGTTCTTC.

This clonotype was recorded many times. The rearrangement uses TRBV7-2 and TRBJ2-3, with TRBD1 identical over 9 bases. Germline V gene data show CDR1 as SGHTA and CDR2 as FQGNSA. J lost 0 bases, V lost 4 bases, and 5 bases had no gene match. This CDR3 comprises 16 residues. CDR3 in amino acids: CASSSRGQGSTDTQYF. The CDR3 DNA reads TGTGCCAGCAGCTCCCGAGGACAGGGGAGCACAGATACGCAGTATTTT.

This clonotype has ten or more counts. This sequence joins TRBV20-1 and TRBJ2-1; D is unclear. V dropped 5 bases and J dropped 1 base, with 9 bases sitting between them. The length of the CDR3 is 13 residues. Per germline, CDR1 DFQATT and CDR2 SNEGSKA (reference sequence). CDR3 in DNA: TGCAGTGCTCCTCCCAATTCCTACAATGAGCAGTTCTTC. It translates to CSAPPNSYNEQFF.

This clonotype has at least ten counts. V gene TRBV2 combines with J gene TRBJ1-2; D gene ambiguous. This CDR3 is 14 amino acids long. V was pared by 1 base and J by 4 bases, with 10 bases between. Germline-derived CDR1 and CDR2 are SNHLY and FYNNEI. CDR3 sequence reads: CASSEGRLIYGYTF. The CDR3 DNA follows: TGTGCCAGCAGTGAAGGGCGACTAATCTATGGCTACACCTTC. The full variable domain, rest sourced from reference TRBV2 and TRBJ1-2, is EPEVTQTPSHQVTQMGQEVILRCVPISNHLYFYWYRQILGQKVEFLVSFYNNEISEKSEIFDDQFSVERPDGSNFTLKIRSTKLEDSAMYFCASSEGRLIYGYTFGSGTRLTVV.

This clonotype has at least ten counts. The chain joins TRBV29-1 to TRBJ2-3, with TRBD2 matching 9 bases. The CDR3 covers 15 residues. The V segment lost 3 bases and the J segment 4 bases; nucleotides outside the gene matches: 8. Germline V gene lookup returns CDR1 SQVTM and CDR2 ANQGSEA. The CDR3 coding sequence is TGCAGCGTTGAGACCCTAGCGGGGCCCTCAGATACGCAGTATTTT. Protein sequence: CSVETLAGPSDTQYF.

Ten or more counts support this clonotype. DNA of the CDR3: TGCGCCAGCAGCCAAGGGGTCGGCAATCAGCCCCAGCATTTT. It specifies CASSQGVGNQPQHF. V and J are TRBV4-3 and TRBJ1-5; D is ambiguous. This CDR3 is built from 14 residues. Trimming left V 1 base short and J 2 bases short, with 6 bases between. Germline CDR1 reads LGHNA; CDR2 reads YSLEER.

This clonotype was found many times. This chain's CDR3 is CASSEPGDTQYF. CDR3 coding DNA: TGTGCCAGCAGTGAACCCGGAGATACGCAGTATTTT. V and J are TRBV25-1 and TRBJ2-3, with no clear D. The CDR3 is made up of 12 amino acids. Germline V gene lookup returns CDR1 MGHDK and CDR2 SYGVNS. With 2 bases removed from V and 5 bases from J, the gap between germline ends came to 5 bases. Variable domain in full (rest from reference TRBV25-1 and TRBJ2-3): EADIYQTPRYLVIGTGKKITLECSQTMGHDKMYWYQQDPGMELHLIHYSYGVNSTEKGDLSSESTVSRIRTEHFPLTLESARPSHTSQYLCASSEPGDTQYFGPGTRLTVL.

This clonotype has a handful of counts. The V gene is TRBV20-1, the J gene TRBJ1-1; tentative D call: TRBD1 (6 bases). CDR3 length equals 11 residues. Germline V gene sequence: CDR1 DFQATT, CDR2 SNEGSKA (reference sequence). The V end lost 4 bases, the J end lost 6 bases, and 9 bases lay between the germline ends. CDR3 in amino acids: CSATRQAEAFF. Here the CDR3 DNA reads TGCAGTGCTACCAGACAGGCTGAAGCTTTCTTT.

In nucleotides, the CDR3 is TGTGCCAGTAGTATTCCCGGGGACAATGAGCAGTTCTTC. Encoded protein: CASSIPGDNEQFF. This chain uses TRBV19 with TRBJ2-1, with D perhaps matching TRBD2 (5 bases). The CDR3 runs 13 residues. Deletions cut 3 bases from V and 5 bases from J, with 8 bases between. In germline, CDR1 is LNHDA, CDR2 SQIVND (reference sequence).

This clonotype was recorded at least ten times. The chain couples TRBV5-5 to TRBJ1-1, with a tentative D call TRBD1 (6 bases). Germline values: CDR1 SGHKS, CDR2 YYEKEE (reference sequence). CDR3 length: 17 amino acids. Trimming shortened V by 3 bases and J by 1 base, and 19 bases separated the two germline ends. CDR3 sequence: CASSSRTVVDGNTEAFF. The CDR3 nucleotides read TGTGCCAGCAGCTCTCGGACAGTCGTGGACGGGAACACTGAAGCTTTCTTT.

The rearrangement links TRBV15 to TRBJ1-1; a weak D match, TRBD1 (6 bases). This CDR3 contains 15 residues. V lost 4 bases and J lost 3, with 15 bases in between. Germline values: CDR1 LNHNV, CDR2 YYDKDF (reference sequence). The CDR3 DNA follows: TGTGCCACCAGCATCTTACAGGGATTGCACACTGAAGCTTTCTTT. This sequence encodes CATSILQGLHTEAFF.

This clonotype was observed many times. The rearrangement uses TRBV20-1 and TRBJ1-2, with TRBD1 matching 9 bases. The CDR3 covers 14 residues. Germline CDR1 and CDR2: DFQATT and SNEGSKA (reference sequence). J gave up 3 bases and V 6 bases, and 8 bases lay outside the gene matches. The CDR3 region is CSALLQGADYGYTF. In nucleotides, the CDR3 is TGCAGTGCCCTCTTACAGGGGGCGGACTATGGCTACACCTTC.

This clonotype was observed at least ten times. J is TRBJ2-7 and V is TRBV20-1; TRBD1 is a possible D gene (6 bases). V lost 6 bases and J 2 bases, leaving 17 bases between the germline ends. The CDR3 extends over 14 amino acids. The germline gives CDR1 DFQATT, CDR2 SNEGSKA (reference sequence). This CDR3 is CSAIPGTSTYEQYF. In DNA form, the CDR3 reads TGCAGTGCAATACCCGGGACAAGTACCTACGAGCAGTACTTC.

This clonotype has only a few counts. The chain joins TRBV12-3 or TRBV12-4 to TRBJ2-2, with a possible D match to TRBD1 (6 bases). Trimming pared 6 bases from V and 10 bases from J, leaving 18 bases between. The CDR3 sequence is 14 residues long. The CDR3 region has the DNA TGTGCCAGCAGCCTCTCCACAGGGTATGCGGAGCTGTTTTTT. Its protein product is CASSLSTGYAELFF.

This clonotype was seen repeatedly, ten times or more. This rearrangement joins TRBV5-1 to TRBJ1-1, with D unresolved. Germline V CDR1 and CDR2: SGHRS, YFSETQ. The length of the CDR3 is 14 residues. Trimming pared 0 bases from V and 0 bases from J, leaving 6 bases between. The CDR3 sequence: CASSLASMNTEAFF. CDR3 sequence (DNA): TGCGCCAGCAGCTTGGCGAGCATGAACACTGAAGCTTTCTTT.

This clonotype came up many times. The chain has TRBV12-3 or TRBV12-4 and TRBJ1-1, with D perhaps TRBD1 (5 bases). V was trimmed by 8 bases and J by 2 bases, leaving 15 bases between them. The CDR3 spans 14 residues. Written as DNA, the CDR3 is TGTGCCAGCTTGCGCGGGCAGGGAAACACTGAAGCTTTCTTT. Translation gives CASLRGQGNTEAFF.

Ten or more counts support this clonotype. The chain has TRBV6-2 or TRBV6-3 and TRBJ1-5; D gene ambiguous. CDR1 is MNHEY and CDR2 is SVGEGT in the germline V gene. The CDR3 extends over 14 amino acids. Trimming removed 2 bases from V and 7 bases from J, with 12 bases in between. CDR3 in DNA: TGTGCCAGCAGTTACGGCGGGTTTGGGCAGCCCCAGCATTTT. Its protein product is CASSYGGFGQPQHF.

This clonotype was counted ten times or more. The chain employs TRBV7-2 and TRBJ2-4; a weak D match, TRBD1 (5 bases). Germline V lookup: CDR1 SGHTA, CDR2 FQGNSA. The CDR3 is 15 amino acids. V was clipped by 4 bases and J by 3 bases, with 13 bases between them. Here the CDR3 DNA reads TGTGCCAGCAGCTCCGACAGTATCTACAAAAACATTCAGTACTTC. It yields the protein CASSSDSIYKNIQYF. The entire variable domain, with the rest obtained from reference TRBV7-2 and TRBJ2-4, is as follows: GAGVSQSPSNKVTEKGKDVELRCDPISGHTALYWYRQSLGQGLEFLIYFQGNSAPDKSGLPSDRFSAERTGGSVSTLTIQRTQQEDSAVYLCASSSDSIYKNIQYFGAGTRLSVL.

This clonotype was counted a few times. The chain carries TRBV7-2 and TRBJ1-5, with TRBD1 matching 8 bases. CDR1 and CDR2 (germline): SGHTA, FQGNSA. Trimming removed 5 bases from V and 4 bases from J; junction bases left unmatched: 7. This CDR3 spans 15 amino acids. CDR3 coding DNA: TGTGCCAGCAGCGGACAGGGCACCTTGAATCAGCCCCAGCATTTT. It encodes CASSGQGTLNQPQHF.